This T cell receptor (beta chain) originates from a study of T cells in localized non-small cell lung cancer. A note on this clone: The antigen remains undetermined.

Trimming cost V 0 bases and J 4 bases; bases outside gene matches: 9. Germline-derived CDR1 and CDR2 are SGDLS and YYNGEE. The CDR3 runs 16 residues. Produced via immunoSEQ multiplex PCR; TCRdb's table is partial and in-frame only. Here the sample spans some 20,000 clones, about nine tenths being singletons. Study findings and constraints: Heterogeneity stays possible, as sequencing covered only one tumor region. Across samples, adjacent lung featured a median approximately 60 of the top 100 tumor clones. Adjacent uninvolved lung had the highest clonality, suggesting focused antigen responses. Longer survival (overall) was linked to higher T cell density in blood.

This specimen consisted of peripheral blood, obtained before any cancer treatment. This receptor was identified in a woman aged 40-75 years with stage I lung adenocarcinoma. The rearrangement joins TRBV9 to TRBJ2-7, with 8 nucleotides matching TRBD2. This CDR3 reads CASSVDPSGRVYEQYF. The CDR3, as DNA: TGTGCCAGCAGCGTAGACCCCAGCGGGAGAGTTTACGAGCAGTACTTC.